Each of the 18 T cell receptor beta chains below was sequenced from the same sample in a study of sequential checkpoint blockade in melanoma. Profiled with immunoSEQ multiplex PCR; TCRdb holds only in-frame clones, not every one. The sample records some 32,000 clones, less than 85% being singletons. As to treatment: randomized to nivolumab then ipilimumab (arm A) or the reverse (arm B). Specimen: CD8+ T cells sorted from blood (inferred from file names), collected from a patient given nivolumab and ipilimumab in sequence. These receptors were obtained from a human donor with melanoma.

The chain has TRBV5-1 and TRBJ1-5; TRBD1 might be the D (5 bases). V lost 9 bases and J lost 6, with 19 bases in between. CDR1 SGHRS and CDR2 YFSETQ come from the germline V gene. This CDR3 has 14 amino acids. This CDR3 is CAKRAGNPIQPQHF. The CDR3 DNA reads TGCGCCAAAAGGGCAGGGAATCCAATTCAGCCCCAGCATTTT.

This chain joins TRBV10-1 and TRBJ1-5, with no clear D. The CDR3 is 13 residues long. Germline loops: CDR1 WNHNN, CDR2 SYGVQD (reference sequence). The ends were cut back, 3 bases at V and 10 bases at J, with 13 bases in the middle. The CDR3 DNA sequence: TGCGCCAGCAGTGACCAGGCCTTGGGTCCCCAGCATTTT. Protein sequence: CASSDQALGPQHF.

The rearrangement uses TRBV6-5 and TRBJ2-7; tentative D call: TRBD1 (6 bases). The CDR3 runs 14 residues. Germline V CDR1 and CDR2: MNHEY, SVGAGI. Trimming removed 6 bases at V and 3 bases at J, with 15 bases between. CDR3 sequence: CASRPDMGHYEQYF. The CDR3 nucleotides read TGTGCCAGCAGACCGGACATGGGACACTACGAGCAGTACTTC.

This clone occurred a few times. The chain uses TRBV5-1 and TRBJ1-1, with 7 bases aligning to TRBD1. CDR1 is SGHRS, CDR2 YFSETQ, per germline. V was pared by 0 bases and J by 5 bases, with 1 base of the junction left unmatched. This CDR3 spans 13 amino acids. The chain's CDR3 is CASSLEGATEAFF. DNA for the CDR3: TGCGCCAGCAGCTTGGAGGGGGCGACTGAAGCTTTCTTT.

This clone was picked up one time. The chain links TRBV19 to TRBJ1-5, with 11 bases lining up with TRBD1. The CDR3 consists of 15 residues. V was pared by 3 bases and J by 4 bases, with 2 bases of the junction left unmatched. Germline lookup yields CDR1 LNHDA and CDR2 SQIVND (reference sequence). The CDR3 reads CASSIGTGGNQPQHF. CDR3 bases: TGTGCCAGTAGTATTGGGACAGGGGGAAATCAGCCCCAGCATTTT.

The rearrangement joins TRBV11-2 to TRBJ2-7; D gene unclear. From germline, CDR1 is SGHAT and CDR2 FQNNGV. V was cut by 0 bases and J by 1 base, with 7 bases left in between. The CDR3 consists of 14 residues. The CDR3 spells CASSLDHGSYEQYF. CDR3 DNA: TGTGCCAGCAGCTTAGATCACGGGTCCTACGAGCAGTACTTC.

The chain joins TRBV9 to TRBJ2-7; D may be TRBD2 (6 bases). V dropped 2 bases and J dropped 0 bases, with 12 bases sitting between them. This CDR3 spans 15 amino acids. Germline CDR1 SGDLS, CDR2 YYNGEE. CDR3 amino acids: CASSVGGLTSYEQYF. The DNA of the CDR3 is TGTGCCAGCAGCGTCGGAGGACTAACCTCCTACGAGCAGTACTTC.

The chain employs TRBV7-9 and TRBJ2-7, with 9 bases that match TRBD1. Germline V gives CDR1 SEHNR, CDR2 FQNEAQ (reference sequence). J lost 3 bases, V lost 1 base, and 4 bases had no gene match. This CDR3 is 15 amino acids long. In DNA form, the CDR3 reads TGTGCCAGCAGCTTAGGGGACAGGGAGTACTACGAGCAGTACTTC. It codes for CASSLGDREYYEQYF. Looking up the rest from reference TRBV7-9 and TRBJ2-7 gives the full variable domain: DTGVSQNPRHKITKRGQNVTFRCDPISEHNRLYWYRQTLGQGPEFLTYFQNEAQLEKSRLLSDRFSAERPKGSFSTLEIQRTEQGDSAMYLCASSLGDREYYEQYFGPGTRLTVT.

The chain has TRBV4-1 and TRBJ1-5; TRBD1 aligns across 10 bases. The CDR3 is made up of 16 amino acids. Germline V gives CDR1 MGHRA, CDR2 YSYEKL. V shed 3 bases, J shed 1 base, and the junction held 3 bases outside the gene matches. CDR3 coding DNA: TGCGCCAGCAGCCACCGACAGGGGGCGAGCAATCAGCCCCAGCATTTT. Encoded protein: CASSHRQGASNQPQHF.

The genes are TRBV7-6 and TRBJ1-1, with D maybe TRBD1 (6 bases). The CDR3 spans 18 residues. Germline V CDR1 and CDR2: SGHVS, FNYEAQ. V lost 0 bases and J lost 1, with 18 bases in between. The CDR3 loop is CASSLAETGLGRNTEAFF. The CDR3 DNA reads TGTGCCAGCAGCTTAGCTGAAACAGGGCTAGGTCGGAACACTGAAGCTTTCTTT.

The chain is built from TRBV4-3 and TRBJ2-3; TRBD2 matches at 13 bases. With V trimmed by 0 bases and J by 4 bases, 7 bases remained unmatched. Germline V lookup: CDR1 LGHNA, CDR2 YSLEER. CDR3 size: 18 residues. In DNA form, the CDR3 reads TGCGCCAGCAGCCAAGATCGCGGGACTAGCGGGGAAGCAGATACGCAGTATTTT. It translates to CASSQDRGTSGEADTQYF.

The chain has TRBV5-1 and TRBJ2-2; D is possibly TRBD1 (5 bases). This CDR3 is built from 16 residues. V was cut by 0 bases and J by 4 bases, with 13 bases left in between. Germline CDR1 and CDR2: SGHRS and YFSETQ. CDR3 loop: CASSLAPRAFTGELFF. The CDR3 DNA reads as TGCGCCAGCAGCTTGGCCCCCAGGGCATTCACCGGGGAGCTGTTTTTT.

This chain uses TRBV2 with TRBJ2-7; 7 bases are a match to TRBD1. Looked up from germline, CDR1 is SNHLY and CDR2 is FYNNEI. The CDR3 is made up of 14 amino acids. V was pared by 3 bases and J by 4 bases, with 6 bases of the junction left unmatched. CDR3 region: CASSDWDSFYEQYF. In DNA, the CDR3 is TGTGCCAGCAGTGATTGGGACAGCTTTTACGAGCAGTACTTC.

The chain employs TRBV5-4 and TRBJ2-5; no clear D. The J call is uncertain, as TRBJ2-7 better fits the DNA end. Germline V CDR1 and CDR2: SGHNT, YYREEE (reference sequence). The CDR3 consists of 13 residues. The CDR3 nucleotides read TGTGCCAGCAGCTTGGGGGCTTCCTACGAGCAGTACTTC. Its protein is CASSLGASYEQYF.

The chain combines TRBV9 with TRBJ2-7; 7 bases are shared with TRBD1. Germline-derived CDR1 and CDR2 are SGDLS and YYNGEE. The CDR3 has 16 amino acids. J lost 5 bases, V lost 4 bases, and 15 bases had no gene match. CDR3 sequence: CASSSFMTGSIHEQYF. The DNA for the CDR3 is TGTGCCAGCAGCTCCTTCATGACAGGGTCCATTCACGAGCAGTACTTC.

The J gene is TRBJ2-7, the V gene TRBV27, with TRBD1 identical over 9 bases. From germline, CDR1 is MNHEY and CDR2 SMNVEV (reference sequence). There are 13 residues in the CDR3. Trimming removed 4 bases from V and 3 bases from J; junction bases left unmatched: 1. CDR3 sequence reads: CASSWGQGYEQYF. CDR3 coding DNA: TGTGCCAGCAGTTGGGGACAGGGCTACGAGCAGTACTTC.

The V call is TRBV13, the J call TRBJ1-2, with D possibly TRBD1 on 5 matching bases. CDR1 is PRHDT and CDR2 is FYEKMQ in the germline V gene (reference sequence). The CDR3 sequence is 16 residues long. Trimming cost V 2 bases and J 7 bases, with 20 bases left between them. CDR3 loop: CASSLSYWRGSGGYTF. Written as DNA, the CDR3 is TGTGCCAGCAGCTTAAGTTATTGGAGGGGTAGCGGTGGCTACACCTTC. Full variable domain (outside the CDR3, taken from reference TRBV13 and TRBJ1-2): AAGVIQSPRHLIKEKRETATLKCYPIPRHDTVYWYQQGPGQDPQFLISFYEKMQSDKGSIPDRFSAQQFSDYHSELNMSSLELGDSALYFCASSLSYWRGSGGYTFGSGTRLTVV.

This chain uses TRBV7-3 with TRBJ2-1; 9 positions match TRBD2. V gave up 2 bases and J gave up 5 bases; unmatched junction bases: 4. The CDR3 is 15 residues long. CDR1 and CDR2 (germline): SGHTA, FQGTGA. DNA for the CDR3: TGTGCCAGCAGCTTAGTTGCGGGGGGGAACAATGAGCAGTTCTTC. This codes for CASSLVAGGNNEQFF.